This TCR beta chain came from a study of OX40 agonist ivuxolimab in advanced cancers. Overall study context: The treatment was a fully human IgG2 OX40 agonist, ivuxolimab.

The V gene end was trimmed by 0 bases and the J gene end by 10 bases; junction bases not matched to a gene: 5. The CDR3 is made up of 14 amino acids. Germline assignment: CDR1 SGHTA and CDR2 FQGNSA. Profiled with immunoSEQ multiplex PCR; TCRdb holds only in-frame clones, not every one. The sample contains some 70,000 clones, around 90% of which appear only once. The genes are TRBV7-2 and TRBJ1-1, with 10 bases aligning to TRBD1. The receptor comes from an adult with an advanced solid tumor such as melanoma, head and neck, liver or kidney cancer. Sequenced here: CD4+ or CD8+ T cells sorted from blood, sampled in a trial of the OX40 agonist ivuxolimab. The CDR3 region is CASSLAWGDRGAFF. DNA for the CDR3: TGTGCCAGCAGCTTAGCTTGGGGGGACAGGGGAGCTTTCTTT.